Listed below are T cell receptor beta chains from one sample, sequenced in a study of cytomegalovirus exposure and HLA in healthy donors. The table came from immunoSEQ multiplex PCR; TCRdb's copy has only in-frame clones and leaves some out. The sample shows 57,000 or so clones, roughly 94% of them seen only once. The sample was PBMCs. The receptors were sampled from a man aged 18-30 years in good health and CMV-seronegative. Each CDR3 is given with its conserved first and last residue. A D gene is named only where the DNA matches it firmly. The size entry is marked missing in some rows and otherwise reads once, few, many or a size class.

>TRBJ2-4|TRBV5-1|-|-
CASSLDAENIQYF
TGCGCCAGCAGCTTGGATGCGGAAAACATTCAGTACTTC
>TRBJ2-2|TRBV6-5|-|-
CASSLSGTGELFF
TGTGCCAGCAGTCTTAGCGGCACCGGGGAGCTGTTTTTT
>TRBJ2-7|TRBV27|-|TRBD2
CASSHTSGISYEQYF
TGTGCCAGCAGTCATACTAGCGGGATCTCCTACGAGCAGTACTTC
>TRBJ1-4|TRBV5-8|once|-
CASSLEGANEKLFF
TGTGCCAGCAGCTTGGAAGGGGCTAATGAAAAACTGTTTTTT
>TRBJ2-1|TRBV28|-|-
CASSRGQNEQFF
TGTGCCAGCAGTAGAGGGCAGAATGAGCAGTTCTTC
>TRBJ2-2|TRBV19|-|-
CASTMGGVNTGELFF
TGTGCCAGTACCATGGGCGGGGTGAACACCGGGGAGCTGTTTTTT
>TRBJ2-7|TRBV10-3|-|TRBD1
CAITRTGTNEQYF
TGTGCCATCACTCGGACAGGGACGAACGAGCAGTACTTC
>TRBJ2-7|TRBV7-9|-|TRBD2
CASSREGYEQYF
TGTGCCAGCAGCCGGGAGGGCTACGAGCAGTACTTC
>TRBJ1-5|TRBV28|few|-
CASLQGNQPQHF
TGTGCCAGTCTACAGGGCAATCAGCCCCAGCATTTT
>TRBJ2-3|TRBV27|-|-
CASASGLSTDTQYF
TGTGCCAGCGCCTCGGGACTTTCCACAGATACGCAGTATTTT